This T cell receptor (beta chain) was recorded in a study of CD8+ T cells in alopecia areata. Findings and caveats of the study: It was lesional scalp, especially alopecia totalis/universalis, that showed higher clonality than normal scalp. In scalp and blood, many expanded lesional clones persisted during tofacitinib.

Extraction and reverse transcription of RNA yielded cDNA as the sequencing template. This table comes from immunoSEQ multiplex PCR, and its TCRdb copy is limited to in-frame clones, with some not included. The repertoire holds approximately 100,000 clones, 80% to 90% seen once, with 11% in the top ten. With regard to this clone: Its cognate antigen is unknown. Compared with germline, one end of the junction differs, possibly owing to a read error.

Treatment of the sample: oral pan-JAK inhibitor, 5-10 mg twice daily. Obtained from alopecia areata patients were lesional scalp punch biopsies along with peripheral blood. Starting from PBMCs, sorting isolated CD4+ and CD8+ T cells. The specimen comprised CD8+ T cells sorted from blood, sampled around week 31, from a patient treated with tofacitinib. This receptor was identified in a human donor with alopecia areata.

This CDR3 reads CANSLKYSDGYTF. The CDR3, as DNA: TGTGCCAACAGCTTAAAGTACTCCGATGGCTACACCTTC. V gene TRBV7-9 combines with J gene TRBJ1-2; D remains unclear. The CDR3 contains 13 residues. The germline V gene has CDR1 SEHNR and CDR2 FQNEAQ (reference sequence).